This T cell receptor (beta chain) was sequenced during a study of shared clonotypes between healthy human individuals. General observations from the study: Blood alone was sampled, and tissue repertoires likely differ.

Replicate PCRs run on sorted subsets employed approximately 180 ng DNA, about 27,000 T cell genomes. Clones were sequenced by immunoSEQ multiplex PCR, and TCRdb holds only the in-frame ones, with some missing. The data show approximately 1.9 million clones, 85% to 95% seen once. The germline CDR1 and CDR2 sequences are SNHLY and FYNNEI. The CDR3 length is 15 residues. V lost 0 bases and J 5 bases, leaving 14 bases between the germline ends. Comments on this clone: The antigen is undetermined.

In the naive CD8 group, cells lacked CD45RO and were positively selected for CCR7, so terminally differentiated effector memory CD45RA+ cells were left out. Sequencing input: naive CD8+ T cells from PBMCs. The V call is TRBV2, the J call TRBJ2-7; D is perhaps TRBD2 (5 bases). The TCR was taken from a man aged 18 to 29 in good health. Some clones in this sample may be carry-over from other donors' samples. The CDR3 spells CASSEARREGHEQYF. CDR3 in DNA: TGTGCCAGCAGTGAAGCGCGGCGAGAGGGCCACGAGCAGTACTTC.